The present T cell receptor beta chain was sequenced within a study of blood T cell repertoires in COVID-19. Assay: immunoSEQ multiplex PCR; the TCRdb copy retains only in-frame clones and omits some. Altogether 100,000 or so clones are present, about 75% being singletons, with the ten largest covering less than 20%. CDR3 size: 13 residues. The germline V gene encodes CDR1 LNHDA and CDR2 SQIVND (reference sequence). V lost 5 bases and J lost 8, with 15 bases in between. The sample holds a few counts of this clone. The chain uses TRBV19 and TRBJ1-2; D ambiguous. The TCR was taken from an older woman with acute or convalescent COVID-19. The sequenced material came from peripheral blood. CDR3 nucleotide sequence: TGTGCCAGTAGTTACGGGTCGGTTACCGGCTACACCTTC. Its translation: CASSYGSVTGYTF.